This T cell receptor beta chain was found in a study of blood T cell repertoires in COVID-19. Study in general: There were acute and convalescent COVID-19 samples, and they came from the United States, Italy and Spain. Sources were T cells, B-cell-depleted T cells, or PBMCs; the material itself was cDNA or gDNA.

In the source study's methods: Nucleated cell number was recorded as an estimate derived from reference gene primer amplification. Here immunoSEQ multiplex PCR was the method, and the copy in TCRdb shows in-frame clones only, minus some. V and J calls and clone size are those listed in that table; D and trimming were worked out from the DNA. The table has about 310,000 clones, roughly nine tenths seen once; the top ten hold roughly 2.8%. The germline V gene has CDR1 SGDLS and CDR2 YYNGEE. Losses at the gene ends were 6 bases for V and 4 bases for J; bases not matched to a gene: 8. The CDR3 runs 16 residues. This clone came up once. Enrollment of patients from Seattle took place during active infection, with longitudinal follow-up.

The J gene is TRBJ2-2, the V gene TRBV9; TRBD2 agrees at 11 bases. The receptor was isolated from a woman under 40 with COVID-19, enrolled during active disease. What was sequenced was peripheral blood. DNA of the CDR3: TGTGCCAGCACGGAACTAGCGGGAGAATTCACCGGGGAGCTGTTTTTT. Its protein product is CASTELAGEFTGELFF.